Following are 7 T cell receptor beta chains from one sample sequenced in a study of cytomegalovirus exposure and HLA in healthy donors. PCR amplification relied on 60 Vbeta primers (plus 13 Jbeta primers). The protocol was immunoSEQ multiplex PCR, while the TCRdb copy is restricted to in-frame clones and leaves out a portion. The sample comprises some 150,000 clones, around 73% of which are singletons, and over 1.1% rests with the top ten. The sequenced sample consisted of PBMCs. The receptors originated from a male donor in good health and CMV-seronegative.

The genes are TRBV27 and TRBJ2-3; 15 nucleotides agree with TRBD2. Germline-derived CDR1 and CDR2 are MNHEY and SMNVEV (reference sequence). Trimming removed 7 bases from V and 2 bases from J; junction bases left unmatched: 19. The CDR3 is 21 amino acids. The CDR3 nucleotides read TGTGCCAGCACCCTCACTCCCCGGACTAGCGGGAGGGGGCTGGACACAGATACGCAGTATTTT. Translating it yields CASTLTPRTSGRGLDTDTQYF.

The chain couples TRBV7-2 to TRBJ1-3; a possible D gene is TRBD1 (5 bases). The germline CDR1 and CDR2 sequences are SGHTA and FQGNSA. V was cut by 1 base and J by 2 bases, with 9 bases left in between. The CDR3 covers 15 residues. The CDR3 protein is CASSLDQGPGNTIYF. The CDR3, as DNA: TGTGCCAGCAGCTTAGATCAGGGCCCTGGAAACACCATATATTTT. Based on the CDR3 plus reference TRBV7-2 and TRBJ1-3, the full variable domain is GAGVSQSPSNKVTEKGKDVELRCDPISGHTALYWYRQSLGQGLEFLIYFQGNSAPDKSGLPSDRFSAERTGGSVSTLTIQRTQQEDSAVYLCASSLDQGPGNTIYFGEGSWLTVV.

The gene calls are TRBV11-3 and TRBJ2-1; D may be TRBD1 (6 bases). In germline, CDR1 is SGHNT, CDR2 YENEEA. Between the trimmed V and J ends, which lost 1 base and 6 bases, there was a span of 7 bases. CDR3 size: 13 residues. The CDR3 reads CASSLGGPNEQFF. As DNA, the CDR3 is TGTGCCAGCAGCTTAGGGGGGCCCAATGAGCAGTTCTTC.

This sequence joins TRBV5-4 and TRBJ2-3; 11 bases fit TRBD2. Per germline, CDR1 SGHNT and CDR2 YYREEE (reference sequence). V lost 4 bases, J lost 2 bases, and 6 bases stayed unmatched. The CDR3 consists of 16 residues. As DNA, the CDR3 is TGTGCCAGCAGCCCCGGGACTAGCGGTTCCACAGATACGCAGTATTTT. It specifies CASSPGTSGSTDTQYF.

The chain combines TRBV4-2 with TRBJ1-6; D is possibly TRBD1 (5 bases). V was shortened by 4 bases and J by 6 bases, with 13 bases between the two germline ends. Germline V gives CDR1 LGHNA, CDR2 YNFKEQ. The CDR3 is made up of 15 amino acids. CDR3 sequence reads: CASSRGRQVNSPLHF. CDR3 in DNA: TGTGCCAGCAGCCGGGGCCGGCAGGTTAATTCACCCCTCCACTTT.

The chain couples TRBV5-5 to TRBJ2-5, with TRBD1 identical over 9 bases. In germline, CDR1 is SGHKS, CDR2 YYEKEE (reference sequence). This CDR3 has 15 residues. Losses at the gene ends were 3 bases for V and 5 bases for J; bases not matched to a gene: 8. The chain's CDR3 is CASSSPQGAWETQYF. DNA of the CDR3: TGTGCCAGCAGCTCTCCACAGGGGGCATGGGAGACCCAGTACTTC.

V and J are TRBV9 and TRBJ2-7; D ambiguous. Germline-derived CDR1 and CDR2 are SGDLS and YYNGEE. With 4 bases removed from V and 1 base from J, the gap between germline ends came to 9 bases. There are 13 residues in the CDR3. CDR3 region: CASSPTLSYEQYF. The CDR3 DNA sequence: TGTGCCAGCAGCCCTACTCTTTCCTACGAGCAGTACTTC.